These 30 T cell receptor beta chains came from one sample sequenced in a study of blood T cell repertoires in COVID-19. Assay used: immunoSEQ multiplex PCR; TCRdb lists only in-frame clones, some missing. Of fewer than 150,000 clones in the sample, roughly four fifths are singletons; the top ten hold 15% to 20%. Material for sequencing was PBMCs or T cells enriched from blood (not recorded which). The receptors were sampled from a man aged 30 to 39 who had recovered from COVID-19.

CDR3 sequence: CASSSRAEAFF. For the CDR3, the DNA is TGTGCCAGCAGTTCCAGGGCGGAAGCTTTCTTT. The chain combines TRBV6-5 with TRBJ1-1, with a possible D match to TRBD1 (5 bases). The CDR3 has 11 amino acids. V lost 4 bases and J lost 8, with 8 bases in between. The V gene's germline CDR1 is MNHEY and CDR2 SVGAGI.

This clone was seen only a few times. This sequence joins TRBV12-3 or TRBV12-4 and TRBJ1-5; D unclear. The CDR3 contains 12 residues. Trimming removed 6 bases at V and 7 bases at J, with 10 bases between. The CDR3 sequence is CASSLDMQPQHF. The CDR3 bases are TGTGCCAGCAGCCTCGACATGCAGCCCCAGCATTTT.

The J gene is TRBJ2-1, the V gene TRBV15, with 8 bases aligning to TRBD2. This CDR3 contains 17 residues. Trimming cost V 0 bases and J 3 bases; bases outside gene matches: 7. Germline V CDR1 and CDR2: LNHNV, YYDKDF (reference sequence). The CDR3 here is CATSRDRDSGVYNEQFF. CDR3 DNA sequence: TGTGCCACCAGCAGAGACAGGGATAGCGGGGTCTACAATGAGCAGTTCTTC.

This chain uses TRBV21-1 with TRBJ2-1; TRBD1 reflects the table's D call only, with no check against the DNA. TRBV21-1 is a known pseudogene. The CDR3 has 17 amino acids. The CDR3 nucleotides are TGTGCCAGCAGCAAATACCCCTCGAACCAGGGGGACAATGAGCAGTTCTTC. Amino acid sequence: CASSKYPSNQGDNEQFF.

This clone was counted a single time. The chain has TRBV24-1 and TRBJ2-1, with TRBD1 matching over 11 bases. Germline V CDR1 and CDR2: KGHDR, SFDVKD. V was pared by 4 bases and J by 9 bases, with 7 bases of the junction left unmatched. This CDR3 has 15 residues. CDR3 bases: TGTGCCACCAGTGACCAAAGGACAGGGGGCGTTGAGCAGTTCTTC. Translated, it gives CATSDQRTGGVEQFF.

The genes are TRBV7-3 and TRBJ2-2; 13 bases map to TRBD2. The germline gives CDR1 SGHTA, CDR2 FQGTGA. The CDR3 consists of 20 residues. The V and J ends lost 2 bases and 0 bases, in that order; junction bases with no gene match: 9. CDR3 sequence: CASSLGRLAGGPPNTGELFF. CDR3 sequence (DNA): TGTGCCAGCAGCTTAGGGCGACTAGCGGGAGGCCCCCCGAACACCGGGGAGCTGTTTTTT.

V is TRBV11-2 and J is TRBJ2-7; D not resolved. In germline, CDR1 is SGHAT, CDR2 FQNNGV. The CDR3 runs 13 residues. V lost 4 bases and J lost 3, with 10 bases in between. This chain's CDR3 is CASSSRKYYEQYF. CDR3 bases: TGTGCCAGCAGCTCGCGTAAATACTACGAGCAGTACTTC.

The CDR3: CASSRGLAGGPDQETQYF. CDR3 DNA sequence: TGTGCCAGCTCACGAGGACTAGCGGGGGGGCCGGACCAAGAGACCCAGTACTTC. V and J are TRBV18 and TRBJ2-5; 15 positions agree with TRBD2. V lost 4 bases to trimming and J lost 0 bases; unmatched junction nucleotides: 6. Germline V lookup: CDR1 KGHSH, CDR2 LQKENI. CDR3 length: 18 amino acids.

The chain is built from TRBV6-1 and TRBJ1-4; no firm D call. The CDR3 runs 14 residues. From germline, CDR1 is MNHNS and CDR2 SASEGT. V was cut by 3 bases and J by 8 bases, with 13 bases left in between. The CDR3 DNA follows: TGTGCCAGCAGTGACACATCCCGAGGGGAAAAACTGTTTTTT. Its translation: CASSDTSRGEKLFF.

This chain links TRBV5-1 with TRBJ2-7, with no clear D. V was trimmed by 0 bases and J by 2 bases, leaving 9 bases between them. CDR1 SGHRS and CDR2 YFSETQ come from the germline V gene. The CDR3 spans 14 residues. CDR3 sequence: CASSLASAPYEQYF. CDR3 nucleotides: TGCGCCAGCAGCTTGGCAAGCGCCCCCTACGAGCAGTACTTC.

This chain uses TRBV6-2 or TRBV6-3 with TRBJ2-1, with TRBD1 identical over 11 bases. Germline CDR1 and CDR2: MNHEY and SVGEGT. The CDR3 is 16 amino acids. Germline trimming cut 2 bases from V and 1 base from J; bases unmatched to any gene: 1. CDR3 nucleotides: TGTGCCAGCAGTTACGGGACAGGGGGTTCCTACAATGAGCAGTTCTTC. Amino acid sequence: CASSYGTGGSYNEQFF.

This chain uses TRBV2 with TRBJ1-5; 8 positions match TRBD1. J gave up 7 bases and V 4 bases, and 6 bases lay outside the gene matches. Germline values: CDR1 SNHLY, CDR2 FYNNEI. This CDR3 contains 14 residues. The CDR3, as DNA: TGTGCCAGCAGTGTTAACAGGGGGGCCCAGCCCCAGCATTTT. Translated, it gives CASSVNRGAQPQHF.

V gene TRBV29-1 combines with J gene TRBJ1-2; a possible D gene is TRBD1 (5 bases). V was trimmed by 3 bases and J by 3 bases, leaving 17 bases between them. The V gene's germline CDR1 is SQVTM and CDR2 ANQGSEA. The CDR3 length is 15 residues. The CDR3 region is CSVEGGVTLHYGYTF. In DNA form, the CDR3 reads TGCAGCGTTGAGGGGGGGGTAACGCTTCACTATGGCTACACCTTC.

To note about this clone: Within the sample, other DNA sequences also encode this same CDR3. The chain has TRBV29-1 and TRBJ1-5; 10 nucleotides line up with TRBD1. Germline CDR1 reads SQVTM; CDR2 reads ANQGSEA. This CDR3 region has 13 residues. After removal of 6 bases from V and 2 bases from J, the junction contained 1 base not matched to a gene. The CDR3 here is CSVGTGGNQPQHF. In nucleotides, the CDR3 is TGCAGCGTCGGGACAGGGGGCAATCAGCCCCAGCATTTT. Full variable domain (remainder filled in from reference TRBV29-1 and TRBJ1-5): SAVISQKPSRDICQRGTSLTIQCQVDSQVTMMFWYRQQPGQSLTLIATANQGSEATYESGFVIDKFPISRPNLTFSTLTVSNMSPEDSSIYLCSVGTGGNQPQHFGDGTRLSIL.

V and J are TRBV2 and TRBJ2-3; perhaps TRBD2 as D (5 bases). The V end lost 6 bases, the J end lost 4 bases, and 14 bases lay between the germline ends. Germline CDR1 SNHLY, CDR2 FYNNEI. The CDR3 loop spans 14 amino acids. Here the CDR3 DNA reads TGTGCCAGCAGCGGGGTGGGGTTCGCAGATACGCAGTATTTT. This sequence encodes CASSGVGFADTQYF. The entire variable domain, with the rest obtained from reference TRBV2 and TRBJ2-3, is as follows: EPEVTQTPSHQVTQMGQEVILRCVPISNHLYFYWYRQILGQKVEFLVSFYNNEISEKSEIFDDQFSVERPDGSNFTLKIRSTKLEDSAMYFCASSGVGFADTQYFGPGTRLTVL.

The chain has TRBV6-5 and TRBJ1-3; 10 bases agree with TRBD1. Per germline, CDR1 MNHEY and CDR2 SVGAGI. This CDR3 spans 15 amino acids. With V trimmed by 6 bases and J by 0 bases, 2 bases remained unmatched. The CDR3 DNA follows: TGTGCCAGCAGGGGGACAGGGGTCTCTGGAAACACCATATATTTT. It is translated as CASRGTGVSGNTIYF.

V gene TRBV21-1 combines with J gene TRBJ2-3; the D segment call TRBD1 is taken from the table without a DNA check. TRBV21-1 is given as a pseudogene. This CDR3 is built from 17 residues. The chain's CDR3 is CASTTMPGQTITDTQYF. The CDR3 bases are TGTGCCAGCACCACCATGCCGGGACAGACTATCACAGATACGCAGTATTTT.

V and J are TRBV10-3 and TRBJ1-1; 7 nucleotides match TRBD1. The CDR3 length is 14 residues. V was clipped by 11 bases and J by 0 bases; unmatched bases: 9. Germline V gene sequence: CDR1 ENHRY, CDR2 SYGVKD. The CDR3 nucleotides read TGTGCCTCCAGGGGGTACGGCGTGAACACTGAAGCTTTCTTT. Translating it yields CASRGYGVNTEAFF.

The J gene is TRBJ1-4, the V gene TRBV19, with 9 bases identical to TRBD1. This CDR3 has 14 residues. The germline gives CDR1 LNHDA, CDR2 SQIVND (reference sequence). V lost 9 bases and J lost 8; bases outside the gene matches: 10. The CDR3 reads CASLRTGEGEKLFF. In DNA, the CDR3 is TGTGCCAGCCTAAGGACAGGGGAAGGCGAAAAACTGTTTTTT.

The chain combines TRBV6-1 with TRBJ1-1; D not resolved. CDR1 is MNHNS and CDR2 is SASEGT in the germline V gene. V lost 0 bases and J 0 bases, leaving 17 bases between the germline ends. The CDR3 is 18 residues long. CDR3 bases: TGTGCCAGCAGTGAAGCGGGGAGAGGTTTAACACTGAACACTGAAGCTTTCTTT. Encoded protein: CASSEAGRGLTLNTEAFF.

This sequence joins TRBV10-3 and TRBJ2-3; 7 bases are shared with TRBD1. This CDR3 is 17 amino acids long. Germline-derived CDR1 and CDR2 are ENHRY and SYGVKD. With V trimmed by 0 bases and J by 4 bases, 10 bases remained unmatched. The CDR3 nucleotides are TGTGCCATCAGTGAGTCCCATCGGGGCAGGGGGTCAGATACGCAGTATTTT. Residues: CAISESHRGRGSDTQYF.

In its sample, this clone was seen a few times. The genes are TRBV19 and TRBJ1-1; D unresolved. V dropped 5 bases and J dropped 5 bases, with 6 bases sitting between them. This CDR3 contains 11 residues. CDR1 and CDR2 (germline): LNHDA, SQIVND (reference sequence). The CDR3, as DNA: TGTGCCAGTAGTGAGGAGACTGAAGCTTTCTTT. Residues: CASSEETEAFF.

This clone showed up just a few times. This rearrangement joins TRBV10-2 to TRBJ2-1; 12 bases fit TRBD2. After removal of 2 bases from V and 0 bases from J, the junction contained 5 bases not matched to a gene. The length of the CDR3 is 18 residues. Germline CDR1 reads WSHSY; CDR2 reads SAAADI. CDR3 region: CASSELAGGPSSYNEQFF. The CDR3 DNA follows: TGCGCCAGCAGTGAGCTAGCGGGAGGGCCGAGCTCCTACAATGAGCAGTTCTTC.

The V and J genes are TRBV12-3 or TRBV12-4 and TRBJ1-1, with D tentatively TRBD1 (6 bases). The CDR3 is 12 residues long. With 2 bases removed from V and 6 bases from J, the gap between germline ends came to 7 bases. The CDR3 is CASSLKGAEAFF. CDR3 DNA: TGTGCCAGCAGTTTAAAGGGGGCTGAAGCTTTCTTT.

The rearrangement joins TRBV19 to TRBJ1-1; TRBD1 aligns across 8 bases. Germline V gene sequence: CDR1 LNHDA, CDR2 SQIVND (reference sequence). V lost 3 bases and J lost 5; bases outside the gene matches: 5. The CDR3 length is 14 residues. CDR3 nucleotides: TGTGCCAGTAGTATTCACAGGGGGTTTACTGAAGCTTTCTTT. Translation: CASSIHRGFTEAFF.

The V call is TRBV30, the J call TRBJ2-7; 9 nucleotides agree with TRBD1. CDR3 length: 16 amino acids. In germline, CDR1 is GTSNPN, CDR2 SVGIG (reference sequence). V was pared by 3 bases and J by 7 bases, with 16 bases of the junction left unmatched. The CDR3: CAWRIPAGTGFREQYF. Written as DNA, the CDR3 is TGTGCCTGGAGGATACCAGCAGGGACAGGGTTTAGGGAGCAGTACTTC.

V gene TRBV6-5 combines with J gene TRBJ1-2, with TRBD1 matching 7 bases. Unmatched junction bases numbered 9, after V lost 6 bases and J lost 8 bases. The CDR3 has 13 residues. Germline-derived CDR1 and CDR2 are MNHEY and SVGAGI. The CDR3 DNA reads TGTGCCAGCAGCCCCGACAGGGAAGGAGGCTACACCTTC. It encodes CASSPDREGGYTF.

The chain recombines TRBV3-1 (or the pseudogene TRBV3-2) with TRBJ1-2, with D tentatively TRBD1 (6 bases). V was pared by 2 bases and J by 4 bases, with 11 bases between. This CDR3 spans 14 amino acids. Per the germline V gene, CDR1 is LGHDT and CDR2 is YNNKEL (reference sequence). CDR3 amino acids: CASSQRQGRYGYTF. CDR3 coding DNA: TGTGCCAGCAGCCAAAGGCAGGGGCGCTATGGCTACACCTTC.

The chain employs TRBV19 and TRBJ2-1; 11 nucleotides align to TRBD2. CDR1 is LNHDA, CDR2 SQIVND, per germline (reference sequence). Trimming cost V 8 bases and J 3 bases; bases outside gene matches: 6. CDR3 size: 15 residues. CDR3 amino acids: CASGTSGRNYNEQFF. DNA of the CDR3: TGTGCCAGTGGGACTAGCGGTAGAAACTACAATGAGCAGTTCTTC.

The rearrangement joins TRBV20-1 to TRBJ1-2, with D perhaps TRBD1 (5 bases). Per germline, CDR1 DFQATT and CDR2 SNEGSKA (reference sequence). The CDR3 runs 11 residues. V lost 2 bases to trimming and J lost 4 bases, with 5 bases between them. CDR3 in DNA: TGCAGTGCTAGAAGGGGCTATGGCTACACCTTC. Protein product: CSARRGYGYTF.